Reported below is one TCR beta chain. These data belong to a study of blood T cell repertoires in COVID-19. Profiling relied on immunoSEQ multiplex PCR, and the TCRdb table lists in-frame clones only, not all of them. The sample contains roughly 57,000 clones, 85% to 95% of which appear only once. The CDR3 runs to 17 residues. CDR1 is KGHDR, CDR2 SFDVKD, per germline. After removal of 2 bases from V and 6 bases from J, the junction contained 14 bases not matched to a gene. The chain joins TRBV24-1 to TRBJ2-7, with 8 nucleotides matching TRBD1. Source material: peripheral blood. The source of this sequence is a human donor in a cohort sampled during active COVID-19. CDR3 loop: CATSDSWETRGHGEQYF. The CDR3 DNA sequence: TGTGCCACCAGTGATTCATGGGAAACCAGGGGGCATGGCGAGCAGTACTTC.